These 14 T cell receptor beta chains were all obtained from the same sample, sequenced in a study of tumor and adjacent non-tumor tissue in lung cancer. The library came from three nested PCR rounds adapted from ARM-PCR protocols. TCRdb used MiXCR to reprocess the multiplex PCR reads, holding one entry per CDR3 protein. The sample comprises tens of thousands of distinct CDR3 sequences, 55% to 80% of which are singletons, and 8% to 10% rests with the top ten. RNA was extracted from bulk tissue without any cell sorting. The sample comprised lung tumor tissue. The receptors were gathered from a woman between 40 and 50 years old with non-small cell lung cancer.

In this sample, this clonotype turned up once. This may arise from a read error, as a much more abundant clone is one base away. The chain recombines TRBV7-8 with TRBJ2-1; 9 bases agree with TRBD2. The germline V gene has CDR1 SGHVS and CDR2 FQNEAQ. This CDR3 has 16 amino acids. Here the CDR3 reads CTSSFRTSAYYNEQFF. Here the CDR3 DNA reads TGTACCAGCAGCTTCCGGACTAGCGCTTACTACAATGAGCAGTTCTTC.

This clonotype came up a few times. The J gene is TRBJ2-5, the V gene TRBV30; 8 bases agree with TRBD2. The germline CDR1 and CDR2 sequences are GTSNPN and SVGIG (reference sequence). V lost 1 base, J lost 9 bases, and 10 bases stayed unmatched. The CDR3 runs 14 residues. The CDR3 is CAWSAGGTPMAQYF. In DNA form, the CDR3 reads TGTGCCTGGAGTGCGGGGGGGACTCCCATGGCCCAGTACTTC.

Notes on this clonotype: A clone one base away is much larger, so this may be a read error. The genes are TRBV28 and TRBJ1-1; possibly TRBD1 for D (6 bases). This CDR3 spans 12 amino acids. Deletions cut 7 bases from V and 11 bases from J, with 17 bases between. The germline V gene has CDR1 MDHEN and CDR2 SYDVKM. In nucleotides, the CDR3 is TGTGCCAGCAACAGGGACCGGGGGAGGGCTTTCTTT. Its protein product is CASNRDRGRAFF.

The table lists this clonotype with a count of one. Germline is not matched at one junction end, which may reflect a read error. This chain connects TRBV11-2 to TRBJ2-7; D is perhaps TRBD2 (6 bases). The CDR3 length is 17 residues. CDR1 is SGHAT, CDR2 FQNNGV, per germline. The CDR3 nucleotides read TGTACCAGCAGCTCACTCGGTCGGGCGGAGGGCGGCTACGATGAGTACTTC. It translates to CTSSSLGRAEGGYDEYF.

As to this clonotype: The conserved final phenylalanine or tryptophan is absent from the CDR3, which likely points to a read error. The chain employs TRBV29-1 and TRBJ2-3; D remains unclear. This CDR3 is 13 amino acids long. Germline CDR1 SQVTM, CDR2 ANQGSEA. V was trimmed by 3 bases and J by 10 bases, leaving 17 bases between them. The CDR3 bases are TGCAGCGTTGATGATCAGGACCGCTACGCGCAGTATTAT. This sequence encodes CSVDDQDRYAQYY.

V gene TRBV6-6 combines with J gene TRBJ2-1; D perhaps matches TRBD2 (5 bases). The end of the DNA is better explained by TRBJ2-7, so the J call may be wrong. The germline V gene has CDR1 MNHNY and CDR2 SVGAGI (reference sequence). The CDR3 is made up of 14 amino acids. The CDR3 nucleotides read TGTGCCAGCAGGGGGAGAGGGAGCTACAATGAGCAGTACTTC. Its protein product is CASRGRGSYNEQYF.

There are many counts of this clonotype. The rearrangement links TRBV20-1 to TRBJ2-5, with D perhaps being TRBD1 or TRBD2 (6 bases each). Germline V lookup: CDR1 DFQATT, CDR2 SNEGSKA (reference sequence). The CDR3 runs 15 residues. Trimming took 4 bases from V and 4 from J, leaving 19 bases between them. The CDR3 DNA reads as TGCAGTGCTACCCCCACACTAGGAGGGGGAGAGACCCAGTACTTC. Amino acid sequence: CSATPTLGGGETQYF.

This clonotype appeared a single time. The chain has TRBV12-3 or TRBV12-4 and TRBJ2-3, with D perhaps TRBD2 (6 bases). Trimming took 1 base from V and 2 from J, leaving 10 bases between them. The CDR3 consists of 15 residues. Here the CDR3 reads CASSLGGGDTDTQYF. The CDR3 DNA sequence: TGTGCCAGCAGTTTAGGGGGCGGGGACACAGATACGCAGTATTTT.

Of note for this clonotype: Germline is not matched at one junction end, which may reflect a read error. J is TRBJ1-6 and V is TRBV18; D perhaps matches TRBD1 (6 bases). Germline loops: CDR1 KGHSH, CDR2 LQKENI. The CDR3 spans 15 residues. CDR3 residues: CASSPPAQGSSPLHF. The CDR3 DNA follows: TGTGCCAGTTCACCCCCGGCACAGGGCTCTTCACCCCTCCACTTT. Drawing the rest from reference TRBV18 and TRBJ1-6, the complete variable domain is NAGVMQNPRHLVRRRGQEARLRCSPMKGHSHVYWYRQLPEEGLKFMVYLQKENIIDESGMPKERFSAEFPKEGPSILRIQQVVRGDSAAYFCASSPPAQGSSPLHFGNGTRLTVT.

About this clonotype: The junction shows a germline mismatch at one end, possibly a read error. The chain has TRBV5-4 and TRBJ2-1; 7 bases fit TRBD2. This CDR3 comprises 15 residues. Germline values: CDR1 SGHNT, CDR2 YYREEE (reference sequence). The CDR3 loop reads CASSLIAGVYNEQFF. The CDR3 nucleotides are TGTGCCAGCAGCTTGATTGCGGGGGTTTACAATGAGCAATTCTTC.

Concerning this clonotype: One end of the junction is discordant with germline, which a read error may explain. V and J are TRBV29-1 and TRBJ2-1, with D tentatively TRBD1 (5 bases). Germline values: CDR1 SQVTM, CDR2 ANQGSEA. There are 13 residues in the CDR3. The CDR3 reads CSATPGLYKEQFF. In DNA form, the CDR3 reads TGCAGCGCCACGCCAGGGTTGTACAAAGAGCAGTTCTTC.

This clonotype was recorded a few times. The rearrangement joins TRBV11-2 to TRBJ2-3, with a possible D match to TRBD2 (6 bases). The CDR3 covers 12 residues. Germline assignment: CDR1 SGHAT and CDR2 FQNNGV. Between the trimmed V and J ends, which lost 5 bases and 14 bases, there was a span of 17 bases. As DNA, the CDR3 is TGTGCCAGCAGCCCATCCGGGACTGGGGGGTATTTT. Translation gives CASSPSGTGGYF.

The chain has TRBV4-2 and TRBJ2-7; D is ambiguous. The CDR3 has 13 residues. CDR1 and CDR2 (germline): LGHNA, YNFKEQ. DNA of the CDR3: TGTACAAGCAGCCAAGGGAACGGCTACGAGCAGTACTTC. Residues: CTSSQGNGYEQYF.

Points on this clonotype: A read error may produce the germline difference seen at one junction end. The chain employs TRBV29-1 and TRBJ2-1; 7 positions match TRBD2. Germline assignment: CDR1 SQVTM and CDR2 ANQGSEA. This CDR3 has 14 amino acids. The DNA for the CDR3 is TGCAGCATGACTAGCTGTTTTTCTTACAATGTGCAGTTCTTC. Protein sequence: CSMTSCFSYNVQFF.